The 26 T cell receptor beta chains below all came from one sample that was sequenced in a study of breast tumors, draining lymph nodes, adjacent tissues. TCRdb passed the multiplex PCR reads through MiXCR, listing each CDR3 protein once. Of around 170,000 distinct CDR3 sequences in the sample, about 33% were seen once. Breast cancer patients provided tissue from their axillary draining lymph nodes. The sample taken for sequencing was axillary lymph node tissue. The source is a female donor with breast cancer. Some clones in this sample may be carry-over from other donors' samples.

This clonotype is deemed medium-sized. This rearrangement joins TRBV11-2 to TRBJ1-5; no clear D gene. Trimming shortened V by 1 base and J by 2 bases, and 12 bases separated the two germline ends. The germline V gene encodes CDR1 SGHAT and CDR2 FQNNGV. The CDR3 consists of 16 residues. The DNA of the CDR3 is TGTGCCAGCAGCTTAGGGCCCGGGCGAGGCAATCAGCCCCAGCATTTT. Amino acids: CASSLGPGRGNQPQHF. Full variable domain (missing parts from reference TRBV11-2 and TRBJ1-5): EAGVAQSPRYKIIEKRQSVAFWCNPISGHATLYWYQQILGQGPKLLIQFQNNGVVDDSQLPKDRFSAERLKGVDSTLKIQPAKLEDSAVYLCASSLGPGRGNQPQHFGDGTRLSIL.

This clonotype was seen ten or more times. J is TRBJ1-6 and V is TRBV4-1; unclear D gene. The V and J ends lost 1 base and 9 bases respectively, with 10 bases between them. The germline gives CDR1 MGHRA, CDR2 YSYEKL. The CDR3 length is 14 residues. The CDR3 loop is CASSQVGETSPLHF. The CDR3 DNA reads TGCGCCAGCAGCCAAGTTGGGGAGACTTCACCCCTCCACTTT.

The rearrangement joins TRBV15 to TRBJ2-1; 7 nucleotides match TRBD2. Germline V gene data show CDR1 as LNHNV and CDR2 as YYDKDF (reference sequence). V gave up 1 base and J gave up 4 bases; unmatched junction bases: 1. The CDR3 runs to 14 residues. In DNA form, the CDR3 reads TGTGCCACCAGCAGAGGGACTAGTTACAATGAGCAGTTCTTC. Protein: CATSRGTSYNEQFF.

This clonotype was counted ten times or more. This chain connects TRBV13 to TRBJ1-6, with D unresolved. Trimming cost V 6 bases and J 3 bases, with 6 bases left between them. Per the germline V gene, CDR1 is PRHDT and CDR2 is FYEKMQ (reference sequence). This CDR3 comprises 13 residues. CDR3 protein: CASRPNYNSPLHF. DNA of the CDR3: TGTGCCAGCAGGCCAAACTATAATTCACCCCTCCACTTT.

This clonotype was detected many times. The chain links TRBV20-1 to TRBJ2-1, with 8 positions matching TRBD2. The germline V gene encodes CDR1 DFQATT and CDR2 SNEGSKA (reference sequence). The CDR3 length is 12 residues. J lost 8 bases, V lost 6 bases, and 6 bases had no gene match. The CDR3 region is CSAPGTRDEQFF. The CDR3, as DNA: TGCAGTGCGCCCGGGACTAGGGATGAGCAGTTCTTC.

This clonotype came up once. A much bigger clone sits one base away, suggesting this may be a read error. The chain joins TRBV6-1 to TRBJ1-2; D gene unclear. The CDR3 runs to 12 residues. Germline-derived CDR1 and CDR2 are MNHNS and SASEGT. The V end was cut by 2 bases, the J end by 7 bases, with 8 bases between. The CDR3 loop reads CASSESVCGYTF. DNA of the CDR3: TGTGCCAGCAGTGAATCGGTCTGTGGCTACACCTTC.

At least ten counts were recorded for this clonotype. The chain combines TRBV9 with TRBJ2-6; D is perhaps TRBD2 (5 bases). Deletions cut 4 bases from V and 2 bases from J, with 13 bases between. The CDR3 length is 16 residues. In germline, CDR1 is SGDLS, CDR2 YYNGEE. This CDR3 is CASSLTAGAGANVLTF. Written as DNA, the CDR3 is TGTGCCAGCAGCCTCACCGCCGGGGCTGGGGCCAACGTCCTGACTTTC.

The chain joins TRBV20-1 to TRBJ2-2, with no clear D. Trimming shortened V by 3 bases and J by 6 bases, and 14 bases separated the two germline ends. The CDR3 is made up of 14 amino acids. CDR1 and CDR2 (germline): DFQATT, SNEGSKA (reference sequence). In DNA, the CDR3 is TGCAGTGCTAGCAGCTTTGTTACCGCCGGGGAGCTGTTTTTT. Residues: CSASSFVTAGELFF.

Points on this clonotype: Lacking the conserved final phenylalanine or tryptophan, this CDR3 likely reflects a read error. The chain recombines TRBV5-1 with TRBJ2-3; 15 nucleotides agree with TRBD2. The J segment lost 6 bases and the V segment lost 4 bases, leaving 3 bases of the junction unmatched. The CDR3 covers 15 residues. From germline, CDR1 is SGHRS and CDR2 YFSETQ. CDR3 region: CASSRTSGGADTQYL. CDR3 sequence (DNA): TGCGCCAGCAGCCGGACTAGCGGGGGGGCCGATACGCAGTATCTT.

The table lists this clonotype with many counts. The chain joins TRBV9 to TRBJ2-2; 7 bases are a match to TRBD2. The CDR3 sequence is 16 residues long. CDR1 and CDR2 from the germline V gene are SGDLS and YYNGEE. The ends lost 5 bases at V and 3 bases at J; junction bases unmatched: 10. CDR3: CASRGGFTRDTGELFF. The CDR3 nucleotides are TGTGCCAGCAGGGGGGGGTTCACGCGGGACACCGGGGAGCTGTTTTTT.

The CDR3 DNA reads TGTGCCAGCAGCGTGGCTAGCGGGATGGCCACAGATACGCAGTATTTT. Its protein is CASSVASGMATDTQYF. The V gene is TRBV9, the J gene TRBJ2-3; 9 bases align to TRBD2. The V segment lost 2 bases and the J segment 2 bases; nucleotides outside the gene matches: 6. The CDR3 consists of 16 residues. The germline V gene encodes CDR1 SGDLS and CDR2 YYNGEE.

A note on this clonotype: Relative to the germline gene, one junction end is altered; a read error may explain this. The chain links TRBV9 to TRBJ2-5; 7 bases are shared with TRBD2. Germline V lookup: CDR1 SGDLS, CDR2 YYNGEE. The CDR3 is 14 amino acids. DNA of the CDR3: TGTGCCAGCAGCCCAACTAGCGTTCGGGAGACCCAGTCCTTC. Protein: CASSPTSVRETQSF.

This clonotype was seen ten or more times. The V and J genes are TRBV20-1 and TRBJ2-1; 8 nucleotides align to TRBD1. J gave up 0 bases and V 4 bases, and 11 bases lay outside the gene matches. CDR3 length equals 17 residues. Germline-derived CDR1 and CDR2 are DFQATT and SNEGSKA (reference sequence). CDR3 bases: TGCAGTGCTACCATGACAGGGGCCCTCACCTCCTACAATGAGCAGTTCTTC. The encoded protein is CSATMTGALTSYNEQFF.

Many counts were recorded for this clonotype. The rearrangement uses TRBV18 and TRBJ1-6, with 8 bases matching TRBD1. CDR1 is KGHSH, CDR2 LQKENI, per germline. The CDR3 length is 16 residues. The J segment lost 6 bases and the V segment lost 0 bases, leaving 4 bases of the junction unmatched. The CDR3 DNA reads TGTGCCAGCTCACCACCGTCCAGGGGGCGTAATTCACCCCTCCACTTT. This codes for CASSPPSRGRNSPLHF.

This clonotype was seen repeatedly, ten times or more. This sequence joins TRBV6-1 and TRBJ2-1, with D perhaps TRBD1 (5 bases). CDR1 and CDR2 (germline): MNHNS, SASEGT. This CDR3 is 16 amino acids long. Deletions cut 2 bases from V and 8 bases from J, with 19 bases between. The CDR3 here is CASSEQWGQRRDEQFF. CDR3 coding DNA: TGTGCCAGCAGTGAACAGTGGGGCCAAAGAAGGGATGAGCAGTTCTTC.

A word on this clonotype: One base away lies a much larger clone, so this may be a sequencing read error. This chain joins TRBV6-1 and TRBJ1-6, with D tentatively TRBD1 (5 bases). Germline V lookup: CDR1 MNHNS, CDR2 SASEGT. This CDR3 has 14 amino acids. CDR3 residues: CAGRVHRSHSPLHF. DNA of the CDR3: TGTGCCGGCAGGGTACACAGGTCTCATTCACCCCTCCACTTT.

This chain connects TRBV6-2 or TRBV6-3 to TRBJ1-2; D is undetermined. Germline CDR1 reads MNHEY; CDR2 reads SVGEGT. The CDR3 totals 14 residues. V lost 0 bases, J lost 7 bases, and 12 bases lay in between. Here the CDR3 DNA reads TGTGCCAGCAGTTACTCTGGTCAGGCTGGTGGCTACACCTTC. It yields the protein CASSYSGQAGGYTF.

Turning to this clonotype: One base away lies a much larger clone, so this may be a sequencing read error. This CDR3 is CASSPDTTSPGNTIYF. The CDR3 coding sequence is TGTGCCAGCAGCCCCGACACCACGTCCCCTGGAAACACCATATATTTT. The chain recombines TRBV3-1 with TRBJ1-3; the D is unclear. Germline V gives CDR1 LGHDT, CDR2 YNNKEL (reference sequence). The V end lost 4 bases, the J end lost 2 bases, and 15 bases lay between the germline ends. The CDR3 is made up of 16 amino acids.

A note on this clonotype: The missing conserved phenylalanine or tryptophan at the end of this CDR3 makes a read error likely. The limits of the CDR3 on the DNA are not certain, so only TCRdb's listed CDR3 is given. This sequence joins TRBV2 and TRBJ1-5. A total of 8 residues make up the CDR3, ends included. Germline CDR1 SNHLY, CDR2 FYNNEI. CDR3 region: CASSERPS.

The table lists this clonotype with a few counts. This chain joins TRBV20-1 and TRBJ1-1; D gene ambiguous. CDR1 and CDR2 (germline): DFQATT, SNEGSKA (reference sequence). This CDR3 is 15 amino acids long. Deletions cut 3 bases from V and 5 bases from J, with 19 bases between. CDR3 residues: CSASIPFEVVTEAFF. In DNA, the CDR3 is TGCAGTGCTAGTATTCCTTTCGAGGTGGTGACTGAAGCTTTCTTT.

This chain links TRBV25-1 with TRBJ2-1, with 10 bases that match TRBD2. CDR1 MGHDK and CDR2 SYGVNS come from the germline V gene. The CDR3 runs 16 residues. V gave up 3 bases and J gave up 6 bases; unmatched junction bases: 8. The CDR3 spells CASSDSSGGAGNEQFF. CDR3 in DNA: TGTGCCAGCAGTGATTCCAGCGGGGGGGCTGGCAATGAGCAGTTCTTC.

On this clonotype: One end of the junction is discordant with germline, which a read error may explain. The V gene is TRBV3-1, the J gene TRBJ1-4; TRBD1 might be the D (5 bases). CDR3 size: 11 residues. In germline, CDR1 is LGHDT, CDR2 YNNKEL (reference sequence). This CDR3 is CASSMGENLFF. The CDR3 region has the DNA TGTGCCAGCAGTATGGGGGAAAATCTGTTTTTT.

This clonotype came up many times. The gene calls are TRBV11-1 and TRBJ2-1; the match to TRBD2 covers 7 bases. The J segment lost 2 bases and the V segment lost 5 bases, leaving 9 bases of the junction unmatched. The CDR3 length is 16 residues. CDR1 is SGHAT, CDR2 FQDESV, per germline (reference sequence). DNA of the CDR3: TGTGCCAGCAGCGCTCGGGACTATGACGCCTACAATGAGCAGTTCTTC. The encoded protein is CASSARDYDAYNEQFF.

This clonotype was picked up a small number of times. The chain links TRBV4-2 to TRBJ2-7, with TRBD1 identical over 9 bases. Unmatched junction bases numbered 12, after V lost 5 bases and J lost 4 bases. Germline CDR1 and CDR2: LGHNA and YNFKEQ. This CDR3 region has 16 residues. In DNA form, the CDR3 reads TGTGCCAGCAGCTCAAACTCCGGGACAGGGCCATACGAGCAGTACTTC. It specifies CASSSNSGTGPYEQYF.

The rearrangement joins TRBV18 to TRBJ1-2; the D gene is possibly TRBD1 (6 bases). V lost 4 bases, J lost 6 bases, and 24 bases lay in between. Germline lookup yields CDR1 KGHSH and CDR2 LQKENI. This CDR3 is built from 17 residues. CDR3 sequence reads: CASSRGHPGAAINGYTF. CDR3 in DNA: TGTGCCAGCTCACGGGGACATCCGGGGGCGGCTATTAATGGCTACACCTTC.

The rearrangement uses TRBV10-3 and TRBJ1-2; D not resolved. Trimming removed 6 bases from V and 0 bases from J, with 11 bases in between. The CDR3 consists of 14 residues. CDR1 is ENHRY and CDR2 is SYGVKD in the germline V gene. The CDR3 loop reads CAIRNGSSNYGYTF. The CDR3 DNA reads TGTGCCATCAGGAACGGGTCCTCTAACTATGGCTACACCTTC.